The sequence of this T cell receptor beta chain was determined in a study of control samples from healthy donors and cancer patients. The CDR3 is made up of 13 amino acids. CDR1 MNHEY and CDR2 SMNVEV come from the germline V gene (reference sequence). Germline trimming cut 4 bases from V and 11 bases from J; bases unmatched to any gene: 7. Clones were sequenced by immunoSEQ multiplex PCR, and TCRdb holds only the in-frame ones, with some missing. The table includes 150,000 to 170,000 clones, around 96% detected once. The clonotype originates from a man in his forties in good health. Sequencing input: blood. The chain is built from TRBV27 and TRBJ1-1; TRBD1 matches 10 bases. The CDR3 reads CASSSDRGRRAFF. CDR3 DNA: TGTGCCAGCAGTTCCGACAGGGGGCGCCGGGCTTTCTTT.